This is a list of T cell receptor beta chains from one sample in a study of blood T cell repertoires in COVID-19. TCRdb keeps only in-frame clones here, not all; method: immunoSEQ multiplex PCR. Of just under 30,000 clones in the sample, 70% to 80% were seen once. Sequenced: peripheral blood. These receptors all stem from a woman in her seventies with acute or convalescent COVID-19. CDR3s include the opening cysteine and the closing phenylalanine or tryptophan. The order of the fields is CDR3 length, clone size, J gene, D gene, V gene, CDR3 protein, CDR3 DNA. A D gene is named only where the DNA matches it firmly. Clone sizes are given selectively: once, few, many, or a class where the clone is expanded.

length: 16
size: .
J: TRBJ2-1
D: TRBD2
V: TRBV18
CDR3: CASSPGLAGTYNEQFF
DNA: TGTGCCAGCTCACCAGGACTAGCGGGAACTTACAATGAGCAGTTCTTC

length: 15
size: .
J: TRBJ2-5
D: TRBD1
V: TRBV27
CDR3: CASSSGTAYQETQYF
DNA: TGTGCCAGCAGTTCCGGGACAGCGTACCAAGAGACCCAGTACTTC

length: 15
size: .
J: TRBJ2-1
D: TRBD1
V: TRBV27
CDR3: CASSLSTGDYNEQFF
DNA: TGTGCCAGCAGTTTATCAACAGGGGACTACAATGAGCAGTTCTTC

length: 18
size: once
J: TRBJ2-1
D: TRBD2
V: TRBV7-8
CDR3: CASSFPLAGGQTYNEQFF
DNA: TGTGCCAGCAGCTTCCCGCTAGCGGGAGGGCAGACCTACAATGAGCAGTTCTTC

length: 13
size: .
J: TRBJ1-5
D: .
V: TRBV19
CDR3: CASSIAPRGPQHF
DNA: TGTGCCAGTAGTATAGCCCCTAGGGGGCCCCAGCATTTT

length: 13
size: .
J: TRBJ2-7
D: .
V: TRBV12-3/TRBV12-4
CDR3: CASTSDSTYEQYF
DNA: TGTGCCAGCACCTCCGACAGCACCTACGAGCAGTACTTC

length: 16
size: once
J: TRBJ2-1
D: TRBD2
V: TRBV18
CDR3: CASSPGLAGSYNEQFF
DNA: TGTGCCAGCTCACCCGGACTAGCGGGCTCCTACAATGAGCAGTTCTTC

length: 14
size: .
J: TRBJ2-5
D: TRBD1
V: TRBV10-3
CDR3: CAISERDSQETQYF
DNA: TGTGCCATCAGTGAGAGGGACAGCCAAGAGACCCAGTACTTC

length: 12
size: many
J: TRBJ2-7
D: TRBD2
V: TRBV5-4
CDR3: CASSSGLAEKYF
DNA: TGTGCCAGCAGCTCGGGACTAGCGGAGAAGTACTTC

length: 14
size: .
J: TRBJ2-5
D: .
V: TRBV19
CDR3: CASSPSGGQETQYF
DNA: TGTGCCAGTAGTCCCAGTGGGGGGCAAGAGACCCAGTACTTC

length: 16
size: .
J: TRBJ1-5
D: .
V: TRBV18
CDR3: CASSQVEGGGLKPQHF
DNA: TGTGCCAGCTCCCAAGTGGAAGGCGGGGGACTAAAGCCCCAGCATTTT

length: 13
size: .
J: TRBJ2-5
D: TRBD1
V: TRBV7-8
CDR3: CASSSTGLETQYF
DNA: TGTGCCAGCAGCTCGACAGGGTTAGAGACCCAGTACTTC

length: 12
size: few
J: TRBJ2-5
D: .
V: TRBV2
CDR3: CASSREQETQYF
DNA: TGTGCCAGCAGCCGGGAGCAAGAGACCCAGTACTTC

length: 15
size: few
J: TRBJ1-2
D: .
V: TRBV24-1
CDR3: CATSAPDRGSYGYTF
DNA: TGTGCCACCAGTGCCCCGGACAGAGGGAGCTATGGCTACACCTTC

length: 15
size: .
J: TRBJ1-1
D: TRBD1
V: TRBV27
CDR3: CASSLRGLGNTEAFF
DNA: TGTGCCAGCAGTTTAAGGGGGCTTGGGAACACTGAAGCTTTCTTT

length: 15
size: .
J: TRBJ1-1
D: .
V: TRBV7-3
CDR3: CASSLMGAKNTEAFF
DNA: TGTGCCAGCAGCTTAATGGGGGCCAAAAACACTGAAGCTTTCTTT

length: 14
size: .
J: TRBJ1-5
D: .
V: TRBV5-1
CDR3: CASSFGGAGQPQHF
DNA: TGCGCCAGCAGCTTCGGGGGGGCGGGTCAGCCCCAGCATTTT

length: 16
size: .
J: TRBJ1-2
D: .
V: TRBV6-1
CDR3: CASSEANRGFFYGYTF
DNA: TGTGCCAGCAGTGAAGCGAATCGGGGTTTTTTCTATGGCTACACCTTC

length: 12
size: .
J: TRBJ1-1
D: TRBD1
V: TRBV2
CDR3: CAIYRGNTEAFF
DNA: TGTGCCATCTACAGGGGGAACACTGAAGCTTTCTTT

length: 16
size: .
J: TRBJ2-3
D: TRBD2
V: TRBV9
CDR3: CASSVASGSLADTQYF
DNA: TGTGCCAGCAGCGTAGCTAGCGGGAGCTTGGCCGATACGCAGTATTTT

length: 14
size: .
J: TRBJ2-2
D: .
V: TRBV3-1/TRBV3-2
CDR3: CASSLRGASGELFF
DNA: TGTGCCAGCAGCCTCAGGGGGGCCTCCGGGGAGCTGTTTTTT

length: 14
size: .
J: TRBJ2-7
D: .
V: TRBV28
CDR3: CASSLDRSTPVRYF
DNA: TGTGCCAGCAGTCTTGACAGATCGACTCCGGTGCGGTACTTC

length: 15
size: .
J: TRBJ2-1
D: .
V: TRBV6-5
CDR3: CASSIKGGSHNEQFF
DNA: TGTGCCAGCAGCATAAAAGGGGGTTCCCACAATGAGCAGTTCTTC

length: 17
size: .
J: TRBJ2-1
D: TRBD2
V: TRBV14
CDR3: CASSQGSRTSGGSEQFF
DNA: TGTGCCAGCAGCCAAGGATCCCGGACTAGCGGGGGGTCTGAGCAGTTCTTC

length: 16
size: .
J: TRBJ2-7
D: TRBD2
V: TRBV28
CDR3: CASSPGLAERVNEQYF
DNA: TGTGCCAGCAGCCCGGGGCTAGCGGAACGTGTCAACGAGCAGTACTTC

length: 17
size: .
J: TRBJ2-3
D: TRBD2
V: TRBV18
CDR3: CASSPSIAGAGTDTQYF
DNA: TGTGCCAGCTCACCATCCATAGCGGGAGCAGGTACAGATACGCAGTATTTT

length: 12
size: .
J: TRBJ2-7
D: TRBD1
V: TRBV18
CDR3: CASSRGQGEQYF
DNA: TGTGCCAGCTCCCGCGGACAGGGGGAGCAGTACTTC

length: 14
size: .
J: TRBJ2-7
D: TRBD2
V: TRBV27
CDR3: CASKREGRPYEQYF
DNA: TGTGCCAGTAAACGGGAGGGCCGCCCCTACGAGCAGTACTTC

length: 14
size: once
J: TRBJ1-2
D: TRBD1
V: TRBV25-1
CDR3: CASSVTGGRDGYTF
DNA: TGTGCCAGCAGTGTGACAGGGGGCCGGGATGGCTACACCTTC

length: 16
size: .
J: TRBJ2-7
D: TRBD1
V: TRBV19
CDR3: CASSTGDSLGVYEQYF
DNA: TGTGCCAGTTCGACAGGGGACTCTTTGGGAGTCTACGAGCAGTACTTC

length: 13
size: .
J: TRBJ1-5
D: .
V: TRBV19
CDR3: CASWGPGNQPQHF
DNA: TGTGCCAGTTGGGGGCCTGGCAATCAGCCCCAGCATTTT

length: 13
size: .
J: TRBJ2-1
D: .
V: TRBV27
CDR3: CASSNRKGASQFF
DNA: TGTGCCAGCAGTAACAGGAAAGGCGCGTCGCAGTTCTTC

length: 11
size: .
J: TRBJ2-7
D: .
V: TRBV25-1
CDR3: CASSERGEQYF
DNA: TGTGCCAGCAGTGAAAGGGGGGAGCAGTACTTC

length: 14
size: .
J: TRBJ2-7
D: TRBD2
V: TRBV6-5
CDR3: CAITSGSGLSEQYF
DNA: TGTGCCATCACTAGCGGGAGTGGATTGAGTGAGCAGTACTTC

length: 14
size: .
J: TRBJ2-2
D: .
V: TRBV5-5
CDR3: CASSFREWAGELFF
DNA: TGTGCCAGCAGCTTCAGGGAATGGGCCGGGGAGCTGTTTTTT

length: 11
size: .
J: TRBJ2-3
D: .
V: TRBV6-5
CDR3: CASSRGDTQYF
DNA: TGTGCCAGCAGTAGGGGGGATACGCAGTATTTT